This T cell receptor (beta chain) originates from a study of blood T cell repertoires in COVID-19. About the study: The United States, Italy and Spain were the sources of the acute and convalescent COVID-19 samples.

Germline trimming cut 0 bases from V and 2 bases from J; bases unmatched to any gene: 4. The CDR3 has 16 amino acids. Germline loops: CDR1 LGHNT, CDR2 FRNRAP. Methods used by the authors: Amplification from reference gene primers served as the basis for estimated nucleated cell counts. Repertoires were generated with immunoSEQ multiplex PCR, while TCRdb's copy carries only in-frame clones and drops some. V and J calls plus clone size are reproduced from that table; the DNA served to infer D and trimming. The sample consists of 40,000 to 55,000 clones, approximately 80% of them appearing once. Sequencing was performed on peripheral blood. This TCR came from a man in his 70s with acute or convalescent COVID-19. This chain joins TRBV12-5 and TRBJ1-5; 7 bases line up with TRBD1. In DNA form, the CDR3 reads TGTGCTAGTGGTTTGGTAGGGGGCAGCGGCAATCAGCCCCAGCATTTT. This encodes CASGLVGGSGNQPQHF.